These T cell receptor beta chains were read from a single sample in a study of human thymus T cells. Here immunoSEQ multiplex PCR was the method, and the copy in TCRdb shows in-frame clones only, minus some. The profile shows about 130,000 clones, about 94% of them singletons. Sequenced material: thymus tissue. The receptors were sampled from a boy under two years old with a congenital heart defect but otherwise immunologically healthy. Each CDR3 is given with its conserved first and last residue. D genes are given only for firm matches. Clone sizes are given selectively: once, few, many, or a class where the clone is expanded.

j_gene,v_gene,len,d_gene,abundance,CDR3aa
TRBJ2-7,TRBV10-3,18,TRBD2,-,CAISESIGLAGPSYEQYF
TRBJ2-2,TRBV5-1,17,TRBD2,-,CASRSGLAASNTGELFF
TRBJ1-2,TRBV6-5,14,-,-,CASSYSKGNYGYTF
TRBJ1-6,TRBV23-1,18,-,-,CASSHPGQFCTYNSPLHF
TRBJ2-5,TRBV7-2,17,TRBD2,once,CASSYLPGLAGSETQYF
TRBJ1-3,TRBV4-1,19,TRBD1,-,CASSQRQGATAKDGNTIYF
TRBJ2-7,TRBV11-2,15,-,-,CASTLDRGPSYEQYF
TRBJ2-1,TRBV27,19,-,-,CASSLSPPTGLGPSGEQFF
TRBJ1-2,TRBV12-5,19,TRBD1,-,CASGRETREPGQGTPGYTF
TRBJ2-3,TRBV9,13,-,-,CASSVATEDTQYF
TRBJ2-3,TRBV9,14,-,-,CASSSGAPPDTQYF
TRBJ1-3,TRBV7-2,16,TRBD1,-,CASSLGTDRVGNTIYF
TRBJ2-3,TRBV7-2,15,TRBD2,-,CASSLVAGVTDTQYF
TRBJ2-4,TRBV6-1,13,-,-,CASSEIGGNIQYF
TRBJ2-3,TRBV4-3,17,TRBD1,-,CASSQGGRDRRTDTQYF
TRBJ2-7,TRBV6-6,13,-,-,CASSPPATYEQYF
TRBJ2-7,TRBV6-1,15,-,-,CASSEAGLGPYEQYF
TRBJ1-1,TRBV10-3,16,TRBD1,-,CAISESAGGSNTEAFF
TRBJ2-3,TRBV10-1,13,TRBD1,-,CASSGQVADTQYF
TRBJ2-3,TRBV1,13,-,-,CTSSQEETDTQYF
TRBJ1-5,TRBV29-1,14,-,-,CSVSLGLSNQPQHF
TRBJ1-6,TRBV9,19,TRBD1,-,CASSRRGQFSEPYNSPLHF
TRBJ1-2,TRBV5-6,14,-,-,CASSLAAGSYGYTF
TRBJ1-2,TRBV5-6,14,-,-,CASSETKQGIGYTF
TRBJ1-3,TRBV15,13,-,-,CATKILSGNTIYF
TRBJ2-3,TRBV29-1,16,-,-,CSVERALAAHTDTQYF
TRBJ2-1,TRBV18,17,TRBD1,-,CASSPRQGPRPYNEQFF
TRBJ1-2,TRBV28,13,-,-,CASRPVPHYGYTF
TRBJ1-3,TRBV6-1,15,-,-,CASSEAGRGGNTIYF
TRBJ2-3,TRBV2,12,-,-,CASTALEDTQYF
TRBJ2-3,TRBV15,16,-,-,CATSAPGGSSTDTQYF
TRBJ2-2,TRBV5-4,15,TRBD1,-,CASSPGGVNTGELFF
TRBJ1-3,TRBV7-9,16,-,-,CASSYTGPQSGNTIYF
TRBJ2-7,TRBV7-2,14,TRBD2,-,CASSSSGGGYEQYF
TRBJ2-2,TRBV7-6,16,-,-,CASSSTMWAGTGELFF
TRBJ1-5,TRBV6-1,13,TRBD1,-,CASSQQGNQPQHF
TRBJ2-3,TRBV6-5,15,-,once,CASSRRAVGDGTQYF
TRBJ1-2,TRBV28,13,-,-,CASSSRRGYGYTF
TRBJ1-1,TRBV28,13,-,-,CASSLGLNTEAFF
TRBJ2-4,TRBV6-4,15,-,-,CASSEGSGAKNIQYF
TRBJ1-1,TRBV29-1,17,-,-,CSVEPGERSYGQPEAFF
TRBJ2-7,TRBV7-8,15,TRBD1,-,CASSLGRTGGYEQYF